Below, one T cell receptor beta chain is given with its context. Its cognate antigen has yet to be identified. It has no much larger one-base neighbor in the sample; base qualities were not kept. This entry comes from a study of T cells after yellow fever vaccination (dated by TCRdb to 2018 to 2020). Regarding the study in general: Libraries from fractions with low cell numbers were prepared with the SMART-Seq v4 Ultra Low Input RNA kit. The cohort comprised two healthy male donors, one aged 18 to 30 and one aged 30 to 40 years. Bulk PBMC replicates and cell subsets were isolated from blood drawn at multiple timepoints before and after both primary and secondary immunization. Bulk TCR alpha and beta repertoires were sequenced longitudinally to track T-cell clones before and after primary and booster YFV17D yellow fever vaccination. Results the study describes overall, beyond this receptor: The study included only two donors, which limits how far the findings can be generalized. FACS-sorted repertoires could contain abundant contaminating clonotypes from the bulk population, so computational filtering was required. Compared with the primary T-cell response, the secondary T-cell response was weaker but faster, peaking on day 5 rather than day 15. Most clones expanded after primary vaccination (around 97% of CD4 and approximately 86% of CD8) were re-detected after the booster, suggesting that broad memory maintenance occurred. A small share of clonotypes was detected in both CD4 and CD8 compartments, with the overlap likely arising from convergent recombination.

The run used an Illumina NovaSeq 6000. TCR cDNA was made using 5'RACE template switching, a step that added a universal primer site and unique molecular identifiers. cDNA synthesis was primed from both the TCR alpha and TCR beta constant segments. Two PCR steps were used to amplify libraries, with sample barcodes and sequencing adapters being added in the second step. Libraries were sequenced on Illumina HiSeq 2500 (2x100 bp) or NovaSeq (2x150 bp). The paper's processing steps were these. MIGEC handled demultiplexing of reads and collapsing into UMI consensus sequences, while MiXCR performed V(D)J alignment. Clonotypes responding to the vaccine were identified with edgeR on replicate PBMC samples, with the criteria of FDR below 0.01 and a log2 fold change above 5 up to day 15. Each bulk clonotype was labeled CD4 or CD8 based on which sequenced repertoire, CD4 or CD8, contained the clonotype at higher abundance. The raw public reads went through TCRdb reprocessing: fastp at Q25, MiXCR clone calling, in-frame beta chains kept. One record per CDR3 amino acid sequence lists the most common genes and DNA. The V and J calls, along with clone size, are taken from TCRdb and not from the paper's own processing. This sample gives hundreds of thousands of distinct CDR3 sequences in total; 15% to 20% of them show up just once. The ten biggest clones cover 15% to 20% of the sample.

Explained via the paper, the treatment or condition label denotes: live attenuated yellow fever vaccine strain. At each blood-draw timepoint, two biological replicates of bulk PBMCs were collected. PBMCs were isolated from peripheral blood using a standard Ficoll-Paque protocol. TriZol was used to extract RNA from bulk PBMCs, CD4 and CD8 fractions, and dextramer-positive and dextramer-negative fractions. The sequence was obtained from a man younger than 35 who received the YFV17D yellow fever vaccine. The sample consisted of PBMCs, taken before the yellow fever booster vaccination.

The sequence in DNA is TGTGCCAGCAGCCATGCTACCGGGACAGGGGGAAATGAGCAGTTCTTC. This codes for CASSHATGTGGNEQFF. This receptor chain uses TRBV3-2 and TRBJ2-1; the table's TRBD1 call for D was not verified on the DNA. TRBV3-2 is noted as a pseudogene. The CDR3 goes from the cysteine to the phenylalanine over 16 residues. CDR3 DNA only is kept here, 48 bases in frame from base 1.